The subject of this entry is one T cell receptor beta chain. Antigen unknown. CDR1 and CDR2 (germline): SGHTA, FQGNSA. V was pared by 5 bases and J by 6 bases, with 6 bases between. The CDR3 totals 11 residues. This entry comes from a study of beta chain features in type 1 diabetes. Findings and limits, study-wide: Among patients, naive, central memory and Treg TCRB repertoires appeared more similar than among healthy donors. With patients and controls alike, PCR might favor shorter templates to an equal degree.

Sorted populations were all over 98% pure. Investigators reverse transcribed all isolated RNA, so they sequenced expressed TCRB transcripts. The repertoire was sequenced with immunoSEQ multiplex PCR; TCRdb's copy has only in-frame clones and lacks some. Of 860,000 or so clones in the sample, 17% were seen once. The source of this sequence is a woman younger than 30 in good health. Sequenced input: naive CD4+ T cells from blood. This chain connects TRBV7-2 to TRBJ2-3, with D uncertain. CDR3 nucleotides: TGTGCCAGCAGCACGCCGGATACGCAGTATTTT. Amino acids: CASSTPDTQYF.